The subject of this entry is one T cell receptor beta chain. The data were taken from a study of T-cell memory formation after mild COVID-19. This CDR3 spans 17 amino acids. Trimming took off 5 bases at V and 0 bases at J, with 16 bases between the two ends. Germline CDR1 is SEHNR and CDR2 is FQNEAQ (reference sequence). TCRdb recomputed calls from the 5' RACE reads with MiXCR, one row per CDR3 protein. The profile shows about half a million distinct CDR3 sequences, about 20% of them singletons. This clonotype originated in an adult woman who had mild COVID-19 (a few samples of this study predate the infection). Cell type and time point are not known. The chain combines TRBV7-9 with TRBJ2-2; D possibly corresponds to TRBD2 (5 bases). Sample: PBMCs or a T cell subset sorted from them (not recorded which). CDR3 nucleotides: TGTGCCAGCAGCGTCTCTAAGACGGACTCGAACACCGGGGAGCTGTTTTTT. This translates into CASSVSKTDSNTGELFF.